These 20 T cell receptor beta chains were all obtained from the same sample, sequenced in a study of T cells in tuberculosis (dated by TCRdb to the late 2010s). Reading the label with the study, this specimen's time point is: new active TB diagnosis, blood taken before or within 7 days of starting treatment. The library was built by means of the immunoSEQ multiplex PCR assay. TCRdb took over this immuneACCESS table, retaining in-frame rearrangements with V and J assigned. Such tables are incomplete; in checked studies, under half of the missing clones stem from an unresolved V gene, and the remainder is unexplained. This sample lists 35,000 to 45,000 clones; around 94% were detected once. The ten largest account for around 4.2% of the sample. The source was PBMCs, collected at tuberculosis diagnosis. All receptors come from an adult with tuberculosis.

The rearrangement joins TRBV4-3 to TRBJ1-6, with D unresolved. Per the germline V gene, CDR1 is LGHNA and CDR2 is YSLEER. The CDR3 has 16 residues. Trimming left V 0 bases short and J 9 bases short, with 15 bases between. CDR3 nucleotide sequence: TGCGCCAGCAGCCAAGATCGTTCAGGTCTGGGTTCACCCCTCCACTTT. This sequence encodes CASSQDRSGLGSPLHF.

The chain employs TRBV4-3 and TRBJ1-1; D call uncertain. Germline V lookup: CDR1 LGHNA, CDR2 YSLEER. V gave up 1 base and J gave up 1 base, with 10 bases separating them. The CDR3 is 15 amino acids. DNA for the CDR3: TGCGCCAGCAGCCAAGCTGTCCCCCCGAACACTGAAGCTTTCTTT. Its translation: CASSQAVPPNTEAFF.

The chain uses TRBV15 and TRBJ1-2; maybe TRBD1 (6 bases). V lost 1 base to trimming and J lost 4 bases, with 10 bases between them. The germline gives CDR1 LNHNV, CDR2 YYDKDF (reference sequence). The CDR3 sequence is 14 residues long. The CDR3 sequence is CATSRGTELYGYTF. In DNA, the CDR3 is TGTGCCACCAGCAGAGGGACAGAGCTCTATGGCTACACCTTC.

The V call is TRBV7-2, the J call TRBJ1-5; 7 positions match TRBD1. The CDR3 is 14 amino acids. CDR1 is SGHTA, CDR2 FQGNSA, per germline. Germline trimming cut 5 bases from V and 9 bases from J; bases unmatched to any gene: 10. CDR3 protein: CASSVTGFSGPQHF. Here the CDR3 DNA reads TGTGCCAGCAGCGTGACAGGGTTTTCCGGGCCCCAGCATTTT. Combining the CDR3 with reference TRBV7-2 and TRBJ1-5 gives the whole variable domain GAGVSQSPSNKVTEKGKDVELRCDPISGHTALYWYRQSLGQGLEFLIYFQGNSAPDKSGLPSDRFSAERTGGSVSTLTIQRTQQEDSAVYLCASSVTGFSGPQHFGDGTRLSIL.

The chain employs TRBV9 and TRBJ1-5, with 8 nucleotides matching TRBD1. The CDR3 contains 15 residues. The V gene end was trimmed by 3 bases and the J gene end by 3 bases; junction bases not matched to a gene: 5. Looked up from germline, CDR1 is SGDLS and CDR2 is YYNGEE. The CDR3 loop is CASSESDRDNQPQHF. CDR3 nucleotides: TGTGCCAGCAGCGAGTCGGACAGGGACAATCAGCCCCAGCATTTT.

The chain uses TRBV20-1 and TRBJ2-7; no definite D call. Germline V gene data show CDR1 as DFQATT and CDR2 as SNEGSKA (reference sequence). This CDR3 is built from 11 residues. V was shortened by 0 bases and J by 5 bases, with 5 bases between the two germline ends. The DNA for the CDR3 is TGCAGTGCTAGAGAAATAAACGAGCAGTACTTC. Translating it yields CSAREINEQYF.

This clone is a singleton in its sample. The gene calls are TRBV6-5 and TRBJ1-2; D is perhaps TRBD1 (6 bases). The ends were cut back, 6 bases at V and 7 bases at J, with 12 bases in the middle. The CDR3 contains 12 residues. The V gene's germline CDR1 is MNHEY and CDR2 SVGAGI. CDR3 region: CASSRAGVGYTF. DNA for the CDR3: TGTGCCAGCAGCCGAGCAGGGGTTGGCTACACCTTC.

The CDR3 DNA reads TGTGCCAGCAGTTTAATATCGTTAGTAGAACCGGGACAAGCGAATGAAAAACTGTTTTTT. The encoded protein is CASSLISLVEPGQANEKLFF. V usage is TRBV27 and J usage is TRBJ1-4; the D gene is possibly TRBD1 (6 bases). The germline gives CDR1 MNHEY, CDR2 SMNVEV (reference sequence). The CDR3 is 20 amino acids. Trimming pared 2 bases from V and 5 bases from J, leaving 27 bases between.

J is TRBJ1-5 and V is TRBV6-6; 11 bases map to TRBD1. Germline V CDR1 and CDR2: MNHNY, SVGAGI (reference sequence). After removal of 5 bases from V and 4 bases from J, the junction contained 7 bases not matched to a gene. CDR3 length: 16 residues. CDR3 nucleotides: TGTGCCAGCAGTCGCCTGGGACAGGGGGGAAATCAGCCCCAGCATTTT. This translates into CASSRLGQGGNQPQHF.

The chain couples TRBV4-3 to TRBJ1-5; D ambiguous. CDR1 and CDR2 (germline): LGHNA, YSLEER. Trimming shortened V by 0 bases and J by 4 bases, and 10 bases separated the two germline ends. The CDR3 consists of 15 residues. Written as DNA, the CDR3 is TGCGCCAGCAGCCAAGACAGACACCCGAATCAGCCCCAGCATTTT. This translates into CASSQDRHPNQPQHF.

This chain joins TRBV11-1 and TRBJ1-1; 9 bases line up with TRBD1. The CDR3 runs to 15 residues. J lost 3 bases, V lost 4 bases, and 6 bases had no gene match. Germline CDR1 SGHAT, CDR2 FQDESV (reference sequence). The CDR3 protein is CASSSPRTGDTEAFF. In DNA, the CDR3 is TGTGCCAGCAGCTCGCCCCGGACAGGGGACACTGAAGCTTTCTTT.

Written as DNA, the CDR3 is TGTGCCAGCAGTTTTTTTCGGGGAGCCAAAAACATTCAGTACTTC. It translates to CASSFFRGAKNIQYF. V is TRBV28 and J is TRBJ2-4, with a possible D match to TRBD2 (5 bases). V was cut by 3 bases and J by 0 bases, with 9 bases left in between. Germline CDR1 and CDR2: MDHEN and SYDVKM. CDR3 length equals 15 residues.

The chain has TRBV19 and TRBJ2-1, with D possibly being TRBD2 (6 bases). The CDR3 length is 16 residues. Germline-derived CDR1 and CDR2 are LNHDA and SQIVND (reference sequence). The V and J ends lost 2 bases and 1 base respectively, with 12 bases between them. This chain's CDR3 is CASSISAGRSYNEQFF. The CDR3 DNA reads TGTGCCAGTAGTATATCCGCGGGGCGTTCCTACAATGAGCAGTTCTTC.

The DNA for the CDR3 is TGTGCTAGTGGTGCGAGCGGGGGGCTAACCTACAATGAGCAGTTCTTC. This encodes CASGASGGLTYNEQFF. V gene TRBV12-5 combines with J gene TRBJ2-1; 9 bases match TRBD2. With V trimmed by 5 bases and J by 2 bases, 7 bases remained unmatched. Germline loops: CDR1 LGHNT, CDR2 FRNRAP. This CDR3 has 16 amino acids. Supplemented by reference TRBV12-5 and TRBJ2-1, the full variable domain reads DARVTQTPRHKVTEMGQEVTMRCQPILGHNTVFWYRQTMMQGLELLAYFRNRAPLDDSGMPKDRFSAEMPDATLATLKIQPSEPRDSAVYFCASGASGGLTYNEQFFGPGTRLTVL.

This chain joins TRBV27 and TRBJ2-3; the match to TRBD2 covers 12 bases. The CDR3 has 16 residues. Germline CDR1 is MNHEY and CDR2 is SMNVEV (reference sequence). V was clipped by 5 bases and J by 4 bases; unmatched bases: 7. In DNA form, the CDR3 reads TGTGCCAGCAGTGCACTAGCGGGGGGCCTCCCAGATACGCAGTATTTT. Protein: CASSALAGGLPDTQYF.

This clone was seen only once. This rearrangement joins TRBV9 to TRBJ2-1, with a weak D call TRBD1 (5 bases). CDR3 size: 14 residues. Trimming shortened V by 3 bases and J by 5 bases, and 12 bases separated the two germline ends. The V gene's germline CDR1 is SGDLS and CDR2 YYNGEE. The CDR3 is CASSGRVGNNEQFF. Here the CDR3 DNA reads TGTGCCAGCAGCGGCAGGGTGGGTAACAATGAGCAGTTCTTC.

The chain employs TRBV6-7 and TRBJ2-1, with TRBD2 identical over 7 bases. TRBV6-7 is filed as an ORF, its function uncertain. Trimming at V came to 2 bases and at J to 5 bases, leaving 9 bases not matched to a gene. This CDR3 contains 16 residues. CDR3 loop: CASSYPAGVAHNEQFF. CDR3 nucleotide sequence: TGTGCCAGCAGTTACCCCGCGGGGGTGGCTCACAATGAGCAGTTCTTC.

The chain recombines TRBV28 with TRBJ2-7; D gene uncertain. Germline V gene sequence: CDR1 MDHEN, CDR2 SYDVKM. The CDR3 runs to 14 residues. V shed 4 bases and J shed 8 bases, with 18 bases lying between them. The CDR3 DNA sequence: TGTGCCAGCAGTTCCGACTCTGGCAGTCGGCAGCAGTACTTC. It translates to CASSSDSGSRQQYF.

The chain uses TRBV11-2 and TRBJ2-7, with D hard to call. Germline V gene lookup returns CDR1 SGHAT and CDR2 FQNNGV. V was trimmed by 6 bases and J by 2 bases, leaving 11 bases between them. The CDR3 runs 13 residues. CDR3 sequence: CASRYIKTYEQYF. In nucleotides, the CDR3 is TGTGCCAGCAGATACATCAAGACCTACGAGCAGTACTTC.

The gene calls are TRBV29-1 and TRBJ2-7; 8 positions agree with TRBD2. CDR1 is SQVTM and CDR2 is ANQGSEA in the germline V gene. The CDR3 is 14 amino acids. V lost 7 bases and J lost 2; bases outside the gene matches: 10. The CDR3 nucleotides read TGCAGCGCACGAGCGGGGGTAAGACCCTACGAGCAGTACTTC. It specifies CSARAGVRPYEQYF.